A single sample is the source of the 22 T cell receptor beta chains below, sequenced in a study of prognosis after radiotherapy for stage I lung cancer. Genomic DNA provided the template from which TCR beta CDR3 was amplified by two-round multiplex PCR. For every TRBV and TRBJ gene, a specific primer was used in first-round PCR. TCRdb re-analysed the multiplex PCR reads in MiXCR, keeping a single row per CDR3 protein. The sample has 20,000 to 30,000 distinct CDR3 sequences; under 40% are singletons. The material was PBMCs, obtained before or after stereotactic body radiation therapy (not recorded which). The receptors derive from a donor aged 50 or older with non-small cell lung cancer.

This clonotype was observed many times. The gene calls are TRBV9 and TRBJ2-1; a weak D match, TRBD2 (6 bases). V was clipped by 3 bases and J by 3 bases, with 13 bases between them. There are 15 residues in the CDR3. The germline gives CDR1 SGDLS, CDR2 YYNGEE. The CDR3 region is CASSASGSLYNEQFF. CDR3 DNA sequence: TGTGCCAGCAGCGCTTCCGGGAGCCTCTACAATGAGCAGTTCTTC.

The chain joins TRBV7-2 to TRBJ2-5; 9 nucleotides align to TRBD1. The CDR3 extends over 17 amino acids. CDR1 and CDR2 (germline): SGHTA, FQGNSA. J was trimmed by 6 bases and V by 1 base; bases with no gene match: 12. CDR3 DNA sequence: TGTGCCAGCAGCTTAGAAGGCATAGGGACAGGGAAGAAGACCCAGTACTTC. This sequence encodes CASSLEGIGTGKKTQYF. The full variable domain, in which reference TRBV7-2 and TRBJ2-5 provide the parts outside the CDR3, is GAGVSQSPSNKVTEKGKDVELRCDPISGHTALYWYRQSLGQGLEFLIYFQGNSAPDKSGLPSDRFSAERTGGSVSTLTIQRTQQEDSAVYLCASSLEGIGTGKKTQYFGPGTRLLVL.

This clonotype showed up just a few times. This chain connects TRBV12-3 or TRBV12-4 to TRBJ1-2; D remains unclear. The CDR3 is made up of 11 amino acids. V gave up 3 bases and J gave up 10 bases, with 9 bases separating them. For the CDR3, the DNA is TGTGCCAGCAGTTTTGGGCGGGACTACACCTTC. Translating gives CASSFGRDYTF.

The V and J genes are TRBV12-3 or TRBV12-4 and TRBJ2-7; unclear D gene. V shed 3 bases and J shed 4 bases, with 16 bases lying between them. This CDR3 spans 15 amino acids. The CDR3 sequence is CASSFIWPTDYEQYF. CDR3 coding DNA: TGTGCCAGCAGTTTTATCTGGCCAACTGATTACGAGCAGTACTTC.

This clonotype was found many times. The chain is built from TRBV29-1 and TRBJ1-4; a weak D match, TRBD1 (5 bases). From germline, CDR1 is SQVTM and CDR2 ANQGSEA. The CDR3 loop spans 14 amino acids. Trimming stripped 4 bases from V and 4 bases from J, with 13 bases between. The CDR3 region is CSVGRGSLNEKLFF. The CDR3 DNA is TGCAGCGTTGGGCGGGGGAGCCTTAATGAAAAACTGTTTTTT.

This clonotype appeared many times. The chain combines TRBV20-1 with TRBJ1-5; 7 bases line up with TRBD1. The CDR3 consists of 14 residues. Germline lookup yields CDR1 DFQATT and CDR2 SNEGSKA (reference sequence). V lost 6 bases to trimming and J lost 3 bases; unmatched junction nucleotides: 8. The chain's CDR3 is CSAQGGVLNQPQHF. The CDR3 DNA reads TGCAGTGCCCAGGGGGGAGTCCTCAATCAGCCCCAGCATTTT.

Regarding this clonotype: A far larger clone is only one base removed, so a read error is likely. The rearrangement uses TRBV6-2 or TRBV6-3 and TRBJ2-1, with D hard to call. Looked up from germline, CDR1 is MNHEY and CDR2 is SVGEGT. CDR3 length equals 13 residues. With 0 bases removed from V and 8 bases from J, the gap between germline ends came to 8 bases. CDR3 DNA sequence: TGTGCCAGCAGTTACTCCCAGGAAGATGAGCAGTTCTTC. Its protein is CASSYSQEDEQFF.

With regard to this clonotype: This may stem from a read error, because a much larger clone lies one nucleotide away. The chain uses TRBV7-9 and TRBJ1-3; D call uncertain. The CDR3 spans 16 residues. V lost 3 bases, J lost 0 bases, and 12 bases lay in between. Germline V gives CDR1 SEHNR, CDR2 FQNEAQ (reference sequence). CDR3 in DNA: TGTGCCAGCAGCTTCACCAGTACCTACTCTGGAAACACCATATATTTT. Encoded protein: CASSFTSTYSGNTIYF.

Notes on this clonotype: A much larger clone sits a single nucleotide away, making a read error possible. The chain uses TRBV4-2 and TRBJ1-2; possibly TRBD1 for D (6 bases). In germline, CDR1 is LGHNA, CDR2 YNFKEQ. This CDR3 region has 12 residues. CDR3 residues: CASSQRVGGCTF. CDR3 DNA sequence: TGTGCCAGCAGCCAACGGGTCGGGGGCTGCACCTTC.

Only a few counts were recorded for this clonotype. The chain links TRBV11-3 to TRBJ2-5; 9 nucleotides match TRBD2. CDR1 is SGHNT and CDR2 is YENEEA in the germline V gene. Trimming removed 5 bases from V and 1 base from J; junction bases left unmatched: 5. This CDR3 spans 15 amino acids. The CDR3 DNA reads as TGTGCCAGCAGCCCGGAAGCGGGAGGCCAAGAGACCCAGTACTTC. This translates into CASSPEAGGQETQYF. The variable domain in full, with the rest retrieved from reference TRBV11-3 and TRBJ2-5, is EAGVVQSPRYKIIEKKQPVAFWCNPISGHNTLYWYLQNLGQGPELLIRYENEEAVDDSQLPKDRFSAERLKGVDSTLKIQPAELGDSAVYLCASSPEAGGQETQYFGPGTRLLVL.

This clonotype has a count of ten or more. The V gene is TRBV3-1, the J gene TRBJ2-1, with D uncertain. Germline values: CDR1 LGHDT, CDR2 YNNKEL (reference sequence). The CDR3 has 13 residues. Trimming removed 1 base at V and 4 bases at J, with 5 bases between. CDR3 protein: CASSQGQYNEQFF. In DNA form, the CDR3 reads TGTGCCAGCAGCCAAGGACAATACAATGAGCAGTTCTTC.

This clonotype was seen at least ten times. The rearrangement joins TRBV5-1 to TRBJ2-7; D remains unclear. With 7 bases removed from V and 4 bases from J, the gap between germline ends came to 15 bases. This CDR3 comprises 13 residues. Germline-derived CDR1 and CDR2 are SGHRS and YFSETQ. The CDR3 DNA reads TGCGCCAGCTCTACCGCTGTTGGGTACGAGCAGTACTTC. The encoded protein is CASSTAVGYEQYF. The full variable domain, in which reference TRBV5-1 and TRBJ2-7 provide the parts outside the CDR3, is KAGVTQTPRYLIKTRGQQVTLSCSPISGHRSVSWYQQTPGQGLQFLFEYFSETQRNKGNFPGRFSGRQFSNSRSEMNVSTLELGDSALYLCASSTAVGYEQYFGPGTRLTVT.

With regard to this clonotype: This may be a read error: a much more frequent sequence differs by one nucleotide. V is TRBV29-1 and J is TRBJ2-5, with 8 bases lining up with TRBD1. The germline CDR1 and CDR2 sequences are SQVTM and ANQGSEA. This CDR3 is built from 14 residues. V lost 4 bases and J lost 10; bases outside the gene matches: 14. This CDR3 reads CSVAETGVPENQYF. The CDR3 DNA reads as TGCAGCGTTGCCGAGACAGGGGTCCCGGAAAACCAGTACTTC.

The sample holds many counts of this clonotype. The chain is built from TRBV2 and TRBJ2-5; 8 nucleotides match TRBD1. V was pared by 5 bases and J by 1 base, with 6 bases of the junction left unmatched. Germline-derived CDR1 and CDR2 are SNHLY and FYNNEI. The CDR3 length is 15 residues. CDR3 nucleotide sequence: TGTGCCAGCAGTCCCGACAGGGGCCCCCAAGAGACCCAGTACTTC. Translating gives CASSPDRGPQETQYF.

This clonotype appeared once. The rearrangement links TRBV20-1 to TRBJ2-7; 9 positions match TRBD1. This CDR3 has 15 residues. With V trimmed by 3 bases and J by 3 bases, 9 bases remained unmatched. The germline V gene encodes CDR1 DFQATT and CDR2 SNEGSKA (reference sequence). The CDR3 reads CSASSMGQGFYEQYF. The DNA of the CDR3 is TGCAGTGCTAGTTCGATGGGACAGGGATTCTACGAGCAGTACTTC.

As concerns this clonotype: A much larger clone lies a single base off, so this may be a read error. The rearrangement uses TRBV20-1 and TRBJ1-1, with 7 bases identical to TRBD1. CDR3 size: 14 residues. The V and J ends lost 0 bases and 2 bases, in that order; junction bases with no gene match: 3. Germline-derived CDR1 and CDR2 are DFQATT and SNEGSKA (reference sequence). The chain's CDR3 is CSAREAGGNTEAFF. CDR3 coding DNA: TGCAGTGCTAGAGAGGCAGGGGGAAACACTGAAGCTTTCTTT.

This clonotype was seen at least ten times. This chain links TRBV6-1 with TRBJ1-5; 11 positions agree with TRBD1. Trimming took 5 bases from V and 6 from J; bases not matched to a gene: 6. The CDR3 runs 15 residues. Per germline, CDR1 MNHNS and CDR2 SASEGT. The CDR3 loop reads CASSPGTGGGQPQHF. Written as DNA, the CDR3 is TGTGCCAGCAGTCCCGGGACAGGGGGAGGTCAGCCCCAGCATTTT.

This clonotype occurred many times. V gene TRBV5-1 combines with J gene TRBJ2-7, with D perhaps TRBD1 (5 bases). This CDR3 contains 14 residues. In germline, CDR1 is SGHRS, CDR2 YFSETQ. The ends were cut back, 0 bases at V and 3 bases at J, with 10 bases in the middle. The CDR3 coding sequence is TGCGCCAGCAGCTTGGCCGGGCAGGGCTACGAGCAGTACTTC. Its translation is CASSLAGQGYEQYF. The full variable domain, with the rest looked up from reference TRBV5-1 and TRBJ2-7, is KAGVTQTPRYLIKTRGQQVTLSCSPISGHRSVSWYQQTPGQGLQFLFEYFSETQRNKGNFPGRFSGRQFSNSRSEMNVSTLELGDSALYLCASSLAGQGYEQYFGPGTRLTVT.

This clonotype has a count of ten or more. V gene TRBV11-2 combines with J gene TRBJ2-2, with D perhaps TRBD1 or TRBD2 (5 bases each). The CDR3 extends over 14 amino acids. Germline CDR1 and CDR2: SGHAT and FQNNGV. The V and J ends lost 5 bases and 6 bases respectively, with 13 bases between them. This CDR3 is CASSPGSVAGELFF. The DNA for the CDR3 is TGTGCCAGCAGCCCAGGGAGCGTTGCCGGGGAGCTGTTTTTT.

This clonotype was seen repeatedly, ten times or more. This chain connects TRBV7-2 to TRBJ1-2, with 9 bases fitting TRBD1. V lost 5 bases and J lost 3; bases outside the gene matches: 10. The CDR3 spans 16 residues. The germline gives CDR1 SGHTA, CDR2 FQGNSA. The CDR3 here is CASSLGQGILDYGYTF. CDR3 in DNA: TGTGCCAGCAGCCTCGGACAGGGGATTCTAGACTATGGCTACACCTTC.

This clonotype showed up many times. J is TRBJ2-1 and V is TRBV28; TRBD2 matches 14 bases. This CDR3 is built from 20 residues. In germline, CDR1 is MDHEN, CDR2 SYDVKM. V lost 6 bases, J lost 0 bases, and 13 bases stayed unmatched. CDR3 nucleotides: TGTGCCAGCAGCCCAGCCCCTGGGACTAGCGGGGGCTTCTCCTACAATGAGCAGTTCTTC. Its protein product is CASSPAPGTSGGFSYNEQFF.

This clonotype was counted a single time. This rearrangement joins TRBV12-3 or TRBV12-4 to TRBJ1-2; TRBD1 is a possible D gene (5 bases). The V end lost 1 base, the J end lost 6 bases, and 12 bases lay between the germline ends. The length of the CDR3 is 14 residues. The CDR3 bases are TGTGCCAGCAGTTTAGGGGGGTCCGCCAATGGCTACACCTTC. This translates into CASSLGGSANGYTF.